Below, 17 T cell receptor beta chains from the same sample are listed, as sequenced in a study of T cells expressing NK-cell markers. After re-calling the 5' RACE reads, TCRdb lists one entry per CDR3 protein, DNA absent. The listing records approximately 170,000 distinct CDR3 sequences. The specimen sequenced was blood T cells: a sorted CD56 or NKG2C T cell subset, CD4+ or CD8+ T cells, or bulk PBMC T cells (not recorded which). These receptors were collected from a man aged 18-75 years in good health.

The CDR3 loop is CAWSPTTNYGYTF. This sequence joins TRBV30 and TRBJ1-2. The germline V gene has CDR1 GTSNPN and CDR2 SVGIG (reference sequence). The length of the CDR3 is 13 residues.

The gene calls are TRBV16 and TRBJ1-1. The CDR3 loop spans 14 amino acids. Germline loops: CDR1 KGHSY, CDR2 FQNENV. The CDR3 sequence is CASSPDTGGTEAFF.

This chain's CDR3 is CASSQSGTGLHWDEQFF. This sequence joins TRBV18 and TRBJ2-1; the TCRdb call, TRBD1, lacks DNA for checking. CDR3 length: 17 amino acids. The V gene's germline CDR1 is KGHSH and CDR2 LQKENI. Supplemented by reference TRBV18 and TRBJ2-1, the full variable domain reads NAGVMQNPRHLVRRRGQEARLRCSPMKGHSHVYWYRQLPEEGLKFMVYLQKENIIDESGMPKERFSAEFPKEGPSILRIQQVVRGDSAAYFCASSQSGTGLHWDEQFFGPGTRLTVL.

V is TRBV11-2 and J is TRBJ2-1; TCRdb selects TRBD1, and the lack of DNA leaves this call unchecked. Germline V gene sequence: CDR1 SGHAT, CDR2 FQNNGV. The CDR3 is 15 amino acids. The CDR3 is CASSQGQGPMDEQFF.

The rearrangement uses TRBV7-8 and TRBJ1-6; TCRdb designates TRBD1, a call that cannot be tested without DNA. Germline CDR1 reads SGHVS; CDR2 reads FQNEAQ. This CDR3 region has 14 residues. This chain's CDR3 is CASSPWDRHSPLHF.

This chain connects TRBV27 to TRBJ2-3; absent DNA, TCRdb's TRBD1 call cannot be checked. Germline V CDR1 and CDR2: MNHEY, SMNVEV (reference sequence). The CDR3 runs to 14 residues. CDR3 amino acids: CVTGGRGRGDTQYF.

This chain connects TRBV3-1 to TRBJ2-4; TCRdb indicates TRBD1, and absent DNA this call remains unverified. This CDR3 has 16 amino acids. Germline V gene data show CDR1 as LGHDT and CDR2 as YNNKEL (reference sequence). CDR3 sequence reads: CASSQTDRGPKNIQYF.

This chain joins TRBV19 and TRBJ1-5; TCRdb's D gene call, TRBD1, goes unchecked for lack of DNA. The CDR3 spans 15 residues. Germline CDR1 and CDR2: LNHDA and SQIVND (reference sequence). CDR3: CASSIGTGGNQPQHF. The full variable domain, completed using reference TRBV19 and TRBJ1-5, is DGGITQSPKYLFRKEGQNVTLSCEQNLNHDAMYWYRQDPGQGLRLIYYSQIVNDFQKGDIAEGYSVSREKKESFPLTVTSAQKNPTAFYLCASSIGTGGNQPQHFGDGTRLSIL.

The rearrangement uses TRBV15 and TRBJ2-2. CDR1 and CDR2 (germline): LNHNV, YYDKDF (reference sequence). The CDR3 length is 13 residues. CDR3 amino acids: CATSRESYGELFF.

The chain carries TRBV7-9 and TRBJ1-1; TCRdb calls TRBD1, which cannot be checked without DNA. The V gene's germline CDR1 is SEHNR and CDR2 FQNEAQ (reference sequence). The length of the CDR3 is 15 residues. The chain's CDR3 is CASSQTGTGVTEAFF.

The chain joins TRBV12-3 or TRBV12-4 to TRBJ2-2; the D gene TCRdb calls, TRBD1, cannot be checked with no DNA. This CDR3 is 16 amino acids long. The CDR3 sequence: CASSPSDKMNTGELFF.

The chain's CDR3 is CASRNRDSKANTGELFF. The chain employs TRBV2 and TRBJ2-2; TCRdb's D gene call, TRBD1, goes unchecked for lack of DNA. This CDR3 spans 17 amino acids. The germline CDR1 and CDR2 sequences are SNHLY and FYNNEI.

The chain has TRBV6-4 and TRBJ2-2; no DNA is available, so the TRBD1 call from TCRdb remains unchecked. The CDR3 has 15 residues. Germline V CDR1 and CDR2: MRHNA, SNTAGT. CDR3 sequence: CASSGGRMNTGELFF.

CDR3 sequence reads: CASSDGTHTGELFF. The rearrangement joins TRBV6-1 to TRBJ2-2; the D gene TCRdb calls, TRBD1, cannot be checked with no DNA. The CDR3 has 14 amino acids. Germline assignment: CDR1 MNHNS and CDR2 SASEGT.

The CDR3 loop is CASSLAIDQPQHF. The chain recombines TRBV5-1 with TRBJ1-5. Germline V lookup: CDR1 SGHRS, CDR2 YFSETQ. The CDR3 extends over 13 amino acids.

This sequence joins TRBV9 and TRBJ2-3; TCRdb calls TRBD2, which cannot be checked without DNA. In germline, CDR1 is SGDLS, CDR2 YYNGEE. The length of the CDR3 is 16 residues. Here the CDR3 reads CASSGSLALLGDTQYF.

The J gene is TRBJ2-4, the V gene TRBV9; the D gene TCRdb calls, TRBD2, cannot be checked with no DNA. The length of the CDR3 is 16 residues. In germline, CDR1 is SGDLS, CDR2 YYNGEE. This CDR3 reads CASSVGVGAPVNIQYF.